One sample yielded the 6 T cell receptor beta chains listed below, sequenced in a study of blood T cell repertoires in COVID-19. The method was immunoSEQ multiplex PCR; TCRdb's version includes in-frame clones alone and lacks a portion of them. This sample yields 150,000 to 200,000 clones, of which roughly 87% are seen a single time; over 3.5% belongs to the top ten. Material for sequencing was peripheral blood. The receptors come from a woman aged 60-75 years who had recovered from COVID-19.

The CDR3 region is CASSQDTGTDTQYF. In DNA form, the CDR3 reads TGCGCCAGCAGCCAAGATACAGGCACAGATACGCAGTATTTT. The chain carries TRBV4-3 and TRBJ2-3; D is unresolved. Trimming took off 0 bases at V and 1 base at J, with 5 bases between the two ends. This CDR3 is built from 14 residues. The germline gives CDR1 LGHNA, CDR2 YSLEER.

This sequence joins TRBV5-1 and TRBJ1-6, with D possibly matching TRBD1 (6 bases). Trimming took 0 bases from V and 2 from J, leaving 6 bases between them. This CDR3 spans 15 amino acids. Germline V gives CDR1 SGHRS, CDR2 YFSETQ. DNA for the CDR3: TGCGCCAGCAGCTTGGACAGGGCCTATAATTCACCCCTCCACTTT. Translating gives CASSLDRAYNSPLHF. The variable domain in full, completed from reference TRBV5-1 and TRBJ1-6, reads KAGVTQTPRYLIKTRGQQVTLSCSPISGHRSVSWYQQTPGQGLQFLFEYFSETQRNKGNFPGRFSGRQFSNSRSEMNVSTLELGDSALYLCASSLDRAYNSPLHFGNGTRLTVT.

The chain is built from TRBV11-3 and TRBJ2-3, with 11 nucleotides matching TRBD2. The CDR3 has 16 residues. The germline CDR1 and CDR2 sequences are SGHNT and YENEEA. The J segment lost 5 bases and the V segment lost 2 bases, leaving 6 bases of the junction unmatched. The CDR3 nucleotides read TGTGCCAGCAGCTTACTAGCGGGGGGTTCCAGAGATACGCAGTATTTT. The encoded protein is CASSLLAGGSRDTQYF. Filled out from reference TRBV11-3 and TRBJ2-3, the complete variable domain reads EAGVVQSPRYKIIEKKQPVAFWCNPISGHNTLYWYLQNLGQGPELLIRYENEEAVDDSQLPKDRFSAERLKGVDSTLKIQPAELGDSAVYLCASSLLAGGSRDTQYFGPGTRLTVL.

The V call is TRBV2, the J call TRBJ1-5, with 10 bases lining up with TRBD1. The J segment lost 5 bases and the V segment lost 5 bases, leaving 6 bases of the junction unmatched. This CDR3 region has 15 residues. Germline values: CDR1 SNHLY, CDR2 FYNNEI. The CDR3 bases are TGTGCCAGCAGTCCTGGGACAGGGGCATATCAGCCCCAGCATTTT. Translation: CASSPGTGAYQPQHF.

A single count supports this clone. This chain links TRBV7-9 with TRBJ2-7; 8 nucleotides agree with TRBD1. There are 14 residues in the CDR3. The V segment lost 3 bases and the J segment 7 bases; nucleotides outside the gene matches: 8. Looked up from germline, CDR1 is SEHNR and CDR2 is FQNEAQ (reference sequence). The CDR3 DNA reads TGTGCCAGCAGCTTTGGAGACAGGGGCTGGGAGCAGTACTTC. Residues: CASSFGDRGWEQYF.

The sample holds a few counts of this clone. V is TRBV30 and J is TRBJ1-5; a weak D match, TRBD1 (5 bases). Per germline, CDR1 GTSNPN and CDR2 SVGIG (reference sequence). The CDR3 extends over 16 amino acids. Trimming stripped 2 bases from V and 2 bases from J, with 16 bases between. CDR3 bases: TGTGCCTGGAGTTTAAAGACTCCCAGGGGCAATCAGCCCCAGCATTTT. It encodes CAWSLKTPRGNQPQHF.